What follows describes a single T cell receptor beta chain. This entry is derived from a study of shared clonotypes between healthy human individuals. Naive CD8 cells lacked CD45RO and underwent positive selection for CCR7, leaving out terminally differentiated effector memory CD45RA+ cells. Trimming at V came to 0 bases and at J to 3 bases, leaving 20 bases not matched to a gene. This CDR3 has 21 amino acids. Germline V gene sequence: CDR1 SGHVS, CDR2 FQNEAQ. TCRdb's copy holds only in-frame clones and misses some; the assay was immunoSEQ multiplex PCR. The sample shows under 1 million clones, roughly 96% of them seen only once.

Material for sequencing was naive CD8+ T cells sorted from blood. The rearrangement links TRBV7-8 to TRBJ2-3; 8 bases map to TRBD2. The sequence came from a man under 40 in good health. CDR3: CASSLALGTSGDPEITDTQYF. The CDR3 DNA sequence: TGTGCCAGCAGCTTAGCGCTAGGTACTAGCGGTGACCCGGAGATTACAGATACGCAGTATTTT.